One T cell receptor beta chain is described in this entry. The germline V gene has CDR1 MNHNS and CDR2 SASEGT. The V gene lost 0 bases and the J gene lost 1 base, with 6 bases spanning the gap. The CDR3 loop spans 14 amino acids. The source of the sample is a study of Graves' ophthalmopathy and Graves' hyperthyroidism. Amplified TCR beta CDR3 regions were obtained using RNA transcripts as template. HTBI primers primed a first-round RT-PCR, and a second-round multiplex PCR followed. TCRdb itself ran the multiplex PCR reads through MiXCR, one entry per CDR3 protein. The data contain some 380,000 distinct CDR3 sequences, roughly 15% of them singletons.

Material for sequencing was peripheral blood. This TCR derives from a woman aged 18-30 years with stable Graves' hyperthyroidism. The rearrangement links TRBV6-1 to TRBJ1-1, with D unclear. The CDR3, as DNA: TGTGCCAGCAGTGAAGCGGCCGAGAACACTGAAGCTTTCTTT. It translates to CASSEAAENTEAFF.